This T cell receptor (beta chain) was found in a study of OX40 agonist ivuxolimab in advanced cancers. Study-wide background: Ivuxolimab, an antibody acting as an agonist of OX40 (CD134), was used to treat patients. Dose-escalation patients were diagnosed with hepatocellular carcinoma, melanoma, renal cell cancer or head and neck cancer.

Whole-study findings and limits: There were, on average, more expanded clones in CD8+ T cells than in CD4+.

Sequenced by immunoSEQ multiplex PCR; TCRdb stores in-frame clones only, minus some. The sample lists more than 45,000 clones; around 80% were seen once. Germline lookup yields CDR1 MGHRA and CDR2 YSYEKL. This CDR3 is built from 13 residues. V was pared by 2 bases and J by 2 bases, with 6 bases between. In the case of this clone: As yet, its antigen is unknown.

Specimen: CD4+ or CD8+ T cells sorted from blood, collected in a trial of the OX40 agonist ivuxolimab. The source of this sequence is an adult with an advanced solid tumor such as melanoma, head and neck, liver or kidney cancer. The rearrangement links TRBV4-1 to TRBJ1-2; D unresolved. The CDR3 loop is CASSQRSNYGYTF. The CDR3, as DNA: TGCGCCAGCAGCCAACGAAGCAACTATGGCTACACCTTC.